The subject of this entry is one T cell receptor beta chain. Its antigen is undetermined. This specimen belongs to a study of CD8 T cells in Susac syndrome. Study-level points and caveats: That the number of individuals in its TCR sequencing and HLA analysis was relatively small was acknowledged by the study.

CDR1 SGHTA and CDR2 FQGTGA come from the germline V gene. The CDR3 spans 16 residues. Trimming took off 5 bases at V and 0 bases at J, with 11 bases between the two ends. The multiple sclerosis control group comprised treatment-naive patients with stable or active relapsing-remitting disease. TEMRA cells were enriched by FACS, and CD4+ and CD8+ T cells were negatively isolated. Random-hexamer reverse transcription was applied to roughly 0.5 to 1 ug RNA. The method of amplification for TCR beta CDR3 was immunoSEQ multiplex PCR, covering 54 Vbeta and 13 Jbeta. TCRdb reprocessed the immunoSEQ multiplex PCR reads via MiXCR and lists one record per CDR3 protein. The sample has 100,000 to 150,000 distinct CDR3 sequences, approximately 94% seen once; the top ten hold around 0.12%.

The source is a human donor with multiple sclerosis. Material for sequencing was CD4+ T cells from PBMCs. This chain links TRBV7-3 with TRBJ2-6; D remains ambiguous. CDR3 coding DNA: TGTGCCAGCAGCGCCGCAACCGGCTCTGGGGCCAACGTCCTGACTTTC. This translates into CASSAATGSGANVLTF.